This T cell receptor beta chain was captured by sequencing in a study of T cell responses to AZD1222 COVID-19 vaccine. With respect to this clone: As yet, its antigen is unknown.

Data came from immunoSEQ multiplex PCR; TCRdb stores just in-frame clones and leaves some out. Of under 150,000 clones in the sample, 85% to 95% are singletons; the top ten hold about 1%. Trimming shortened V by 3 bases and J by 7 bases, and 16 bases separated the two germline ends. This CDR3 contains 15 residues. The V gene's germline CDR1 is SGHNT and CDR2 YENEEA. Notes on the study in general: Only 5 or 6 people who got AZD1222 tested seropositive at baseline. Donors, mostly white British, included more females; clonal diversity was possibly underestimated.

Specimen: peripheral blood, collected on day 0 of AZD1222 vaccination. This TCR was recovered from an adult in good health. This chain uses TRBV11-3 with TRBJ2-1, with TRBD2 as a possible D gene (5 bases). CDR3 sequence (DNA): TGTGCCAGCAGCTTGGGGAGCGCTGGTGCTAATGAGCAGTTCTTC. Its protein is CASSLGSAGANEQFF.